The clone carrying this T cell receptor (beta chain) was counted at least ten times. Its specificity is unknown. Next came a second PCR, run for about 7 to 11 cycles, which used a sample-barcoded 5' primer along with a J-beta primer mix. Each cDNA molecule, via a template-switch adaptor with 12 random nucleotides, was tagged. From the 5' RACE reads, TCRdb called clonotypes with MiXCR, one entry per CDR3 protein. Here the sample spans approximately 810,000 distinct CDR3 sequences, 29% being singletons. The CDR3 is 15 amino acids. The V and J ends lost 5 bases and 5 bases, in that order; junction bases with no gene match: 8. The study recruited healthy Caucasian donors from Russia who were aged roughly 6 to 95. The sample belongs to a study of blood T cells in healthy people across ages. The wider study: Capturing about one barcoded beta molecule per two T cells was achieved by template switching.

Study-wide points: A greater number of naive CD4+ cells and higher diversity distinguished long-lived donors from aged donors.

The sequencing sample was made of blood. V gene TRBV12-3 or TRBV12-4 combines with J gene TRBJ2-4; 8 nucleotides align to TRBD1. The TCR was taken from a woman older than 75 in good health. CDR3: CASSHHGQGQNIQYF. In DNA, the CDR3 is TGTGCCAGCAGTCACCATGGACAGGGTCAAAACATTCAGTACTTC.